These T cell receptor beta chains were read from a single sample in a study of blood T cell repertoires in COVID-19. Here immunoSEQ multiplex PCR was the method, and the copy in TCRdb shows in-frame clones only, minus some. The data hold under 200,000 clones, with approximately 81% observed a single time. Sequenced: peripheral blood. These TCRs come from a man in his forties with acute or convalescent COVID-19. CDR3s include the opening cysteine and the closing phenylalanine or tryptophan. D genes are given only for firm matches. The size field is filled for only some rows; it gives once, few, many or a size class.

v_call: TRBV3-1/TRBV3-2
j_call: TRBJ2-1
clone_size: NA
d_call: NA
cdr3_nt: TGTGCCAGCAGCCAAGAGAACAGCCCAGATGAGCAGTTCTTC
cdr3_aa: CASSQENSPDEQFF

v_call: TRBV19
j_call: TRBJ1-2
clone_size: NA
d_call: TRBD1
cdr3_nt: TGTGCCAGTGGGGACAGGGGGCTATCTGGCTACACCTTC
cdr3_aa: CASGDRGLSGYTF

v_call: TRBV19
j_call: TRBJ1-5
clone_size: few
d_call: TRBD1
cdr3_nt: TGTGCCAGTCGAACAGGGGGATATAGCAATCAGCCCCAGCATTTT
cdr3_aa: CASRTGGYSNQPQHF

v_call: TRBV4-3
j_call: TRBJ1-2
clone_size: NA
d_call: NA
cdr3_nt: TGCGCCAGCAGCCAAGATGGGGGGGCTGGCTATGGCTACACCTTC
cdr3_aa: CASSQDGGAGYGYTF

v_call: TRBV5-6
j_call: TRBJ2-5
clone_size: NA
d_call: TRBD1
cdr3_nt: TGTGCCAGCAGCCTGGACAGGGAGACCCAGTACTTC
cdr3_aa: CASSLDRETQYF

v_call: TRBV4-1
j_call: TRBJ2-7
clone_size: NA
d_call: TRBD1
cdr3_nt: TGCGCCAGCAGCCAAGGGGGCGGCAGGGGGCGCTACGAGCAGTACTTC
cdr3_aa: CASSQGGGRGRYEQYF

v_call: TRBV3-1/TRBV3-2
j_call: TRBJ1-4
clone_size: NA
d_call: NA
cdr3_nt: TGTGCCAGCAGCCCAAAGACGGGCTACAGGCGAGAAAAACTGTTTTTT
cdr3_aa: CASSPKTGYRREKLFF

v_call: TRBV30
j_call: TRBJ2-2
clone_size: NA
d_call: NA
cdr3_nt: TGTGCCTGGAGTCGAGGGCGAGAGGGCACCGGGGAGCTGTTTTTT
cdr3_aa: CAWSRGREGTGELFF

v_call: TRBV7-3
j_call: TRBJ2-1
clone_size: NA
d_call: TRBD2
cdr3_nt: TGTGCCAGCAACTTAAGTCGGTCGGGGGGTCACAATGAGCAGTTCTTC
cdr3_aa: CASNLSRSGGHNEQFF

v_call: TRBV5-6
j_call: TRBJ2-7
clone_size: NA
d_call: TRBD1
cdr3_nt: TGTGCCAGCAGCTTGGCAGGACAGGTTTACTACGAGCAGTACTTC
cdr3_aa: CASSLAGQVYYEQYF

v_call: TRBV14
j_call: TRBJ2-3
clone_size: few
d_call: TRBD2
cdr3_nt: TGTGCCAGCAGCCATCCCAGCGGGGGCTCAGATACGCAGTATTTT
cdr3_aa: CASSHPSGGSDTQYF

v_call: TRBV3-1/TRBV3-2
j_call: TRBJ2-7
clone_size: NA
d_call: NA
cdr3_nt: TGTGCCAGCAGCCAATCGGGGGTGGATGAGCAGTACTTC
cdr3_aa: CASSQSGVDEQYF

v_call: TRBV19
j_call: TRBJ1-3
clone_size: NA
d_call: TRBD1
cdr3_nt: TGTGCCAGTACCCGGACAGGGACGGGAAACACCATATATTTT
cdr3_aa: CASTRTGTGNTIYF

v_call: TRBV7-3
j_call: TRBJ2-3
clone_size: NA
d_call: NA
cdr3_nt: TGTGCCAGCAGCTCCCAGGGACTCGATTTAGATACGCAGTATTTT
cdr3_aa: CASSSQGLDLDTQYF

v_call: TRBV29-1
j_call: TRBJ2-7
clone_size: NA
d_call: TRBD2
cdr3_nt: TGCAGCGTGACCTTGAGCGGGGGAGGCTACGAGCAGTACTTC
cdr3_aa: CSVTLSGGGYEQYF

v_call: TRBV30
j_call: TRBJ1-2
clone_size: NA
d_call: NA
cdr3_nt: TGTGCCTGGAAGAAGGACGCGGGGAGCTCTGGCTACACCTTC
cdr3_aa: CAWKKDAGSSGYTF

v_call: TRBV7-2
j_call: TRBJ2-5
clone_size: NA
d_call: TRBD2
cdr3_nt: TGTGCCAGCAGCCCCTATAGCGGGGGGGCGGAGAAGACCCAGTACTTC
cdr3_aa: CASSPYSGGAEKTQYF

v_call: TRBV29-1
j_call: TRBJ2-7
clone_size: NA
d_call: NA
cdr3_nt: TGCAGCGTGGGGGCAAACGAGCAGTACTTC
cdr3_aa: CSVGANEQYF

v_call: TRBV6-5
j_call: TRBJ2-2
clone_size: NA
d_call: TRBD2
cdr3_nt: TGTGCCAGCAGTCTAGCGGGTTACACCGGGGAGCTGTTTTTT
cdr3_aa: CASSLAGYTGELFF

v_call: TRBV5-4
j_call: TRBJ1-4
clone_size: few
d_call: NA
cdr3_nt: TGTGCCAGCAGCCCTGGGGGGACTGCAACTAATGAAAAACTGTTTTTT
cdr3_aa: CASSPGGTATNEKLFF

v_call: TRBV5-4
j_call: TRBJ1-3
clone_size: NA
d_call: NA
cdr3_nt: TGTGCCAGCAGCTTGACGGAAGGGGCGCGAGGAAACACCATATATTTT
cdr3_aa: CASSLTEGARGNTIYF

v_call: TRBV19
j_call: TRBJ2-6
clone_size: NA
d_call: TRBD1
cdr3_nt: TGTGCCAGTAGTGGCGGACAGGGGACTGGGGCCAACGTCCTGACTTTC
cdr3_aa: CASSGGQGTGANVLTF